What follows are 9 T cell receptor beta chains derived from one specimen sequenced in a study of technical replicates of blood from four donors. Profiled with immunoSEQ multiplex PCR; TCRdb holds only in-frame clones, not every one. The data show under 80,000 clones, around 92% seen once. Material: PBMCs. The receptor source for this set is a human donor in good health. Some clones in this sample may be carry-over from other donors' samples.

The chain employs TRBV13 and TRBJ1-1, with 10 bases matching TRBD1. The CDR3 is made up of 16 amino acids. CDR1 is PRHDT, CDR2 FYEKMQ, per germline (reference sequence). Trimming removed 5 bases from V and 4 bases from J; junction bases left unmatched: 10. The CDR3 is CASSRDFGQGGTEAFF. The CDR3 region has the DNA TGTGCCAGCAGCCGAGATTTCGGACAGGGGGGCACTGAAGCTTTCTTT.

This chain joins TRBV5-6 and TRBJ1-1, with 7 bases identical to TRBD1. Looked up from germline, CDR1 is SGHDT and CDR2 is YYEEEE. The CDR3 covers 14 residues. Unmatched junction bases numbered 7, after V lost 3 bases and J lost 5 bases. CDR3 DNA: TGTGCCAGCAGCTGGACGACAGGGAGGACTGAAGCTTTCTTT. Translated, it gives CASSWTTGRTEAFF.

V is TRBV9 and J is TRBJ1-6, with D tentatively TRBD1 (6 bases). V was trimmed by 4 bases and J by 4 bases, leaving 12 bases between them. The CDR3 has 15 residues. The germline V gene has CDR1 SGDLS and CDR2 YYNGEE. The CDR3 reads CASSLRDTYNSPLHF. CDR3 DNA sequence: TGTGCCAGCAGCCTCCGGGACACTTATAATTCACCCCTCCACTTT.

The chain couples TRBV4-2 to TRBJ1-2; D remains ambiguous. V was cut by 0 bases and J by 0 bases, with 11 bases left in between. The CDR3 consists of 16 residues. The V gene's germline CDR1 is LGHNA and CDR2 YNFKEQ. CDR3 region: CASSQDRQTPNYGYTF. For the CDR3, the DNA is TGTGCCAGCAGCCAAGATCGCCAGACACCTAACTATGGCTACACCTTC.

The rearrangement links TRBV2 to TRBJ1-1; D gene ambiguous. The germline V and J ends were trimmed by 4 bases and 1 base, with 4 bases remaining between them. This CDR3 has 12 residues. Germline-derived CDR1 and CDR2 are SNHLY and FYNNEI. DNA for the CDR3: TGTGCCAGCAGTGTTAAGAACACTGAAGCTTTCTTT. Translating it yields CASSVKNTEAFF.

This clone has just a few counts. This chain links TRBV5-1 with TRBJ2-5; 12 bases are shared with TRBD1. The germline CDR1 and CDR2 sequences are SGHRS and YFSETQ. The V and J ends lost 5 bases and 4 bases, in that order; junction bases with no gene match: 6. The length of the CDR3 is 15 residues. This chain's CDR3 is CASRRDRGRGETQYF. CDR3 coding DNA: TGCGCCAGCAGGCGGGACAGGGGGCGCGGAGAGACCCAGTACTTC.

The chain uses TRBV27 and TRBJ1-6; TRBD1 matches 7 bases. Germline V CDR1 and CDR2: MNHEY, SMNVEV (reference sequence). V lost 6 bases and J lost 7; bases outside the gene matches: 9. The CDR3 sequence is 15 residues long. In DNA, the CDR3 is TGTGCCAGCAGAGAAAGTACAGGGGCCAATTCACCCCTCCACTTT. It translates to CASRESTGANSPLHF.

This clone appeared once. CDR3 bases: TGCGCCAGCACCCGGACAGGACCGACCTACGAGCAGTACTTC. As protein: CASTRTGPTYEQYF. This chain joins TRBV5-1 and TRBJ2-7; 7 nucleotides match TRBD1. Per germline, CDR1 SGHRS and CDR2 YFSETQ. The CDR3 totals 14 residues. The J segment lost 2 bases and the V segment lost 6 bases, leaving 8 bases of the junction unmatched.

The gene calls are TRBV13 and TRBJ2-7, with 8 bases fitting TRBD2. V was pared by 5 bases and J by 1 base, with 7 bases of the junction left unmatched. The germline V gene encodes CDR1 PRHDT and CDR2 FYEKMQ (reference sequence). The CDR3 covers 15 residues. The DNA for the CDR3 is TGTGCCAGCAGCCCCGGGCTAGCGGGTTCCTACGAGCAGTACTTC. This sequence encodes CASSPGLAGSYEQYF. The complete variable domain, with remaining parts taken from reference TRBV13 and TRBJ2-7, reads AAGVIQSPRHLIKEKRETATLKCYPIPRHDTVYWYQQGPGQDPQFLISFYEKMQSDKGSIPDRFSAQQFSDYHSELNMSSLELGDSALYFCASSPGLAGSYEQYFGPGTRLTVT.